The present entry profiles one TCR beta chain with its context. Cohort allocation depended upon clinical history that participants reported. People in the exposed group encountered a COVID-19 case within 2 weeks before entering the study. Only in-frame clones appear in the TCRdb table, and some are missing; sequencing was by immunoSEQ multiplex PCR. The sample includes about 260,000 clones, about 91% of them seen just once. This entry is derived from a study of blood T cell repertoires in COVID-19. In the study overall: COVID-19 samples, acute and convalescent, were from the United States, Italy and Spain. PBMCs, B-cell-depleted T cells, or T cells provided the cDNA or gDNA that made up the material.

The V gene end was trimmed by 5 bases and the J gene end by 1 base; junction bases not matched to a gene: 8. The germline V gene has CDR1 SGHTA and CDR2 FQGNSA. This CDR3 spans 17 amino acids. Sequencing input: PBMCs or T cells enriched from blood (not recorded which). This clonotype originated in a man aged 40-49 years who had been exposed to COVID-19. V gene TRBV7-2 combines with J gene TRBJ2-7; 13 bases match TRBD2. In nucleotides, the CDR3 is TGTGCCAGCAGCGCTCGGACTAGCGGGAGCGGATCCTACGAGCAGTACTTC. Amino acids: CASSARTSGSGSYEQYF. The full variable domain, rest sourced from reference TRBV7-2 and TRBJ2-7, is GAGVSQSPSNKVTEKGKDVELRCDPISGHTALYWYRQSLGQGLEFLIYFQGNSAPDKSGLPSDRFSAERTGGSVSTLTIQRTQQEDSAVYLCASSARTSGSGSYEQYFGPGTRLTVT.